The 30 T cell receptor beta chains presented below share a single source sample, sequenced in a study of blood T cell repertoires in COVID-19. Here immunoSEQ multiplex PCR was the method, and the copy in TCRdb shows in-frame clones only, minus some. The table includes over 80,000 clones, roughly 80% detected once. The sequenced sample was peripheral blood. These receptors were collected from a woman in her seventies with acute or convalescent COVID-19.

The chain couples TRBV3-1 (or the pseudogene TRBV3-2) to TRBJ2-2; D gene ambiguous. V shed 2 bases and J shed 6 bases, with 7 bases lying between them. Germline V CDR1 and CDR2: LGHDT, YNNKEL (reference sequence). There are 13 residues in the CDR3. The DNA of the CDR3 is TGTGCCAGCAGCCAACTTGGGCCCGGGGAGCTGTTTTTT. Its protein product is CASSQLGPGELFF.

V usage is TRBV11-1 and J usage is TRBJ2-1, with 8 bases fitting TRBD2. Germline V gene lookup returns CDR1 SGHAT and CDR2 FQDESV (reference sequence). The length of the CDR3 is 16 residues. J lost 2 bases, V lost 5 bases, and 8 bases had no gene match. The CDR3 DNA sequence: TGTGCCAGCAGCGACCAAGCGGGAGCACCCTACAATGAGCAGTTCTTC. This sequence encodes CASSDQAGAPYNEQFF. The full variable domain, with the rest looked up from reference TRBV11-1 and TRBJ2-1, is EAEVAQSPRYKITEKSQAVAFWCDPISGHATLYWYRQILGQGPELLVQFQDESVVDDSQLPKDRFSAERLKGVDSTLKIQPAELGDSAMYLCASSDQAGAPYNEQFFGPGTRLTVL.

The CDR3 here is CASSLARQTQYF. The CDR3 nucleotides read TGTGCCAGCAGCTTAGCGCGGCAGACCCAGTACTTC. The genes are TRBV7-2 and TRBJ2-5; D is unresolved. Germline V gene data show CDR1 as SGHTA and CDR2 as FQGNSA. Trimming stripped 0 bases from V and 6 bases from J, with 5 bases between. This CDR3 spans 12 amino acids.

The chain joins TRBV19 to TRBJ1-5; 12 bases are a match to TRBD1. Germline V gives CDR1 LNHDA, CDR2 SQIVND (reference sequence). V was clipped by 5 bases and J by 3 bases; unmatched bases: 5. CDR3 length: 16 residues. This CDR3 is CASSPGTGGINQPQHF. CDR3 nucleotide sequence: TGTGCCAGTAGTCCCGGGACAGGGGGCATCAATCAGCCCCAGCATTTT.

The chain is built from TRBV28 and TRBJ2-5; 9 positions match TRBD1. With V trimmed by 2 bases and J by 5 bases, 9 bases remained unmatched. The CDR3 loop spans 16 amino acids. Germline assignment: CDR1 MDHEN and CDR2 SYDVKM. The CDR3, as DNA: TGTGCCAGCAGTTTACTGGGACAGGGCGGTTGGGAGACCCAGTACTTC. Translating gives CASSLLGQGGWETQYF.

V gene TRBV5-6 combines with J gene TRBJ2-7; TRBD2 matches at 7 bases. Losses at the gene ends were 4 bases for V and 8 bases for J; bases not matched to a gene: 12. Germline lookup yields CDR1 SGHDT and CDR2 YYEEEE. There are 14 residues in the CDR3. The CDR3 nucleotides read TGTGCCAGCAGCGCTGGGGGAGGGCTAGTACAGCAGTACTTC. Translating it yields CASSAGGGLVQQYF.

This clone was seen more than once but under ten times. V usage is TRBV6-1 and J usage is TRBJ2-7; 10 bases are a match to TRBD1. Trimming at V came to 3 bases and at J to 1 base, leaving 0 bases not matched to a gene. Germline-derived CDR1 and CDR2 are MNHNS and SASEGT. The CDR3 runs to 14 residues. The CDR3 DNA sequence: TGTGCCAGCAGTGAGGGACAGGGGTCCTACGAGCAGTACTTC. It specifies CASSEGQGSYEQYF.

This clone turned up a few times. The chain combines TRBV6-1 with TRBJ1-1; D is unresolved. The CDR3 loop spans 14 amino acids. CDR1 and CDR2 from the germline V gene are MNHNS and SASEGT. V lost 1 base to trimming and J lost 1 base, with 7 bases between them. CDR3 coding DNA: TGTGCCAGCAGTGAAGGGGCCAGGAACACTGAAGCTTTCTTT. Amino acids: CASSEGARNTEAFF.

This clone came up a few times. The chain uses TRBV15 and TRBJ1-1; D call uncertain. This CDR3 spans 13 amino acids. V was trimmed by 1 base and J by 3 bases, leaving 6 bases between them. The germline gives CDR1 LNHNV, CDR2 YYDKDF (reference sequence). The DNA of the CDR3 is TGTGCCACCAGCAGAGCCCCCGACACTGAAGCTTTCTTT. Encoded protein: CATSRAPDTEAFF.

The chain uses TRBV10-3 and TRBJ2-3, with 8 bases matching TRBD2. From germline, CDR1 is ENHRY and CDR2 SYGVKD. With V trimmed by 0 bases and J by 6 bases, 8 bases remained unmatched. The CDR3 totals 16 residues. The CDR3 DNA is TGTGCCATCAGTGAGTCTGGTTTAGCGGGGTTGGATACGCAGTATTTT. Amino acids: CAISESGLAGLDTQYF.

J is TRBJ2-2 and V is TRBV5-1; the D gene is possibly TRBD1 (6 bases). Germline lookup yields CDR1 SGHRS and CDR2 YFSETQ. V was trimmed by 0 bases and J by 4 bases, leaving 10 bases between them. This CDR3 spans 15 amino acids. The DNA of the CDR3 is TGCGCCAGCAGCTTGGACAGGGCGGGCACCGGGGAGCTGTTTTTT. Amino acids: CASSLDRAGTGELFF.

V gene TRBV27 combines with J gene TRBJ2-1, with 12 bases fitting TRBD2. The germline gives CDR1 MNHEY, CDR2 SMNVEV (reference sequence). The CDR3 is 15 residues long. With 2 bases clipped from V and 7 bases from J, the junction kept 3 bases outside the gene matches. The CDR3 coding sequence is TGTGCCAGCAGTTTACGTCTAGCGGGAGGGAATGAGCAGTTCTTC. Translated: CASSLRLAGGNEQFF.

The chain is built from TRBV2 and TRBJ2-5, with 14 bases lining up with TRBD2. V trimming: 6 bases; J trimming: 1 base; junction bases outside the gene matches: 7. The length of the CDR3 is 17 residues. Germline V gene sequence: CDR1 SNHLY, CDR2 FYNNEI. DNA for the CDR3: TGTGCCAGCAGAGGACTAGCGGGGGGTCTCCTCCAAGAGACCCAGTACTTC. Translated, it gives CASRGLAGGLLQETQYF.

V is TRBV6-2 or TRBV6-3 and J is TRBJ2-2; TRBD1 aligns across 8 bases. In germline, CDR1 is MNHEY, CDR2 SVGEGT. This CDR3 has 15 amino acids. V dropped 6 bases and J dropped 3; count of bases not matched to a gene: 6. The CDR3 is CASSRQGTDTGELFF. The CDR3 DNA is TGTGCCAGCAGCCGACAGGGGACGGACACCGGGGAGCTGTTTTTT.

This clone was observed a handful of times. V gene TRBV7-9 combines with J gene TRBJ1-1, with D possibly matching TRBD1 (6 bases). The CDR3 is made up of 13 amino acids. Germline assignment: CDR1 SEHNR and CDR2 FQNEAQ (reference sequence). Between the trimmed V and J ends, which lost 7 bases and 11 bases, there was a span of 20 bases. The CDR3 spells CASTLSRGTVAFF. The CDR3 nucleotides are TGTGCCAGCACCCTATCCAGGGGCACGGTGGCTTTCTTT.

The DNA of the CDR3 is TGTGCCAGCAGAGGGACAATCGCCTATGGCTACACCTTC. Its protein is CASRGTIAYGYTF. The chain couples TRBV12-3 or TRBV12-4 to TRBJ1-2; weak D call: TRBD1 (6 bases). Trimming removed 6 bases at V and 4 bases at J, with 12 bases between. The CDR3 extends over 13 amino acids.

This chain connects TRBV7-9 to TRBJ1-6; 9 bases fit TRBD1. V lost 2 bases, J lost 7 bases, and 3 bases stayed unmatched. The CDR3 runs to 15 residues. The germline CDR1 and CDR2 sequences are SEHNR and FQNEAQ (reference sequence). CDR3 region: CASSLRQGENSPLHF. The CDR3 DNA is TGTGCCAGCAGCTTAAGACAGGGGGAGAATTCACCCCTCCACTTT.

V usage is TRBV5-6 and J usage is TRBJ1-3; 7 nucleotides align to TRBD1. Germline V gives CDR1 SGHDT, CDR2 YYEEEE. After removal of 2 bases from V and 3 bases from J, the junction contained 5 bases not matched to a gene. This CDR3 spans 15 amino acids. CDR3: CASSFVGGGGNTIYF. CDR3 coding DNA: TGTGCCAGCAGCTTCGTAGGGGGCGGTGGAAACACCATATATTTT.

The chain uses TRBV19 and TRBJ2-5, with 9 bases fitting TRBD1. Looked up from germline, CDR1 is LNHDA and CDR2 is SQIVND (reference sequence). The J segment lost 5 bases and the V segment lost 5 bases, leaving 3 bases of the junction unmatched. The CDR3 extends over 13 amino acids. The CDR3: CASSPQGAETQYF. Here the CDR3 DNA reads TGTGCCAGTAGTCCACAGGGGGCTGAGACCCAGTACTTC.

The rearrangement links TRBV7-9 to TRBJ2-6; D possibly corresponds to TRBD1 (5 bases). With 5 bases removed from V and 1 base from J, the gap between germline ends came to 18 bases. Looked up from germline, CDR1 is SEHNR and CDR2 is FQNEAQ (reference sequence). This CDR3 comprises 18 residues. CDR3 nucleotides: TGTGCCAGCAGCCTATGGCGAGTGGGGCGGTCTGGGGCCAACGTCCTGACTTTC. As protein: CASSLWRVGRSGANVLTF.

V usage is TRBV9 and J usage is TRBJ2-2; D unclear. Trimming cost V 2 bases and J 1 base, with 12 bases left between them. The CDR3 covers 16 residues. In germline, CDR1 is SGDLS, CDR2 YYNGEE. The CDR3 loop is CASSVSTVLNTGELFF. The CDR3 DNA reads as TGTGCCAGCAGCGTGTCAACGGTACTGAACACCGGGGAGCTGTTTTTT.

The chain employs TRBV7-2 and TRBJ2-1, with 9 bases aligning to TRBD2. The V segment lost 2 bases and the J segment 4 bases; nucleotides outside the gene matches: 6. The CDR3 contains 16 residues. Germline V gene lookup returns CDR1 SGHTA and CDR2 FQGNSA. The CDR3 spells CASSLSGGTRYNEQFF. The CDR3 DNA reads TGTGCCAGCAGCTTAAGCGGGGGGACCCGTTACAATGAGCAGTTCTTC.

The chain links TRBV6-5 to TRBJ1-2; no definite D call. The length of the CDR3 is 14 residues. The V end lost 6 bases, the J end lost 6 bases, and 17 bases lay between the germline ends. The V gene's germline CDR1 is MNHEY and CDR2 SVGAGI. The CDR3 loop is CASSPLRGRDGYTF. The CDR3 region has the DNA TGTGCCAGCAGCCCCCTGAGAGGGCGGGATGGCTACACCTTC.

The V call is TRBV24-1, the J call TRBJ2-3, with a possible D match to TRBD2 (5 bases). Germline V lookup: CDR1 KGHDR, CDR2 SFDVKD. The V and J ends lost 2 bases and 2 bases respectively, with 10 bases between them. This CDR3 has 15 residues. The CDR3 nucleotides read TGTGCCACCAGTGATTCAAGACTAACCACAGATACGCAGTATTTT. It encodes CATSDSRLTTDTQYF.

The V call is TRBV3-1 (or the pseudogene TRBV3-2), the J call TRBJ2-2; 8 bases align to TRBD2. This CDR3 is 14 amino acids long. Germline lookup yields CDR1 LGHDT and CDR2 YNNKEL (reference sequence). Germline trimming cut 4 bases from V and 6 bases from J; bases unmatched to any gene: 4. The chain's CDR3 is CASSPRGGPGELFF. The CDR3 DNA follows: TGTGCCAGCAGCCCCCGGGGGGGCCCCGGGGAGCTGTTTTTT.

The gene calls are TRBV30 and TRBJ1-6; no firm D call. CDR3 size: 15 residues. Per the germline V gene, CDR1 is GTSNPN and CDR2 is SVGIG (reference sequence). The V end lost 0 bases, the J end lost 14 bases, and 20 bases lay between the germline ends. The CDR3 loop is CAWSVSGIFRGSLHF. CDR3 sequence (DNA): TGTGCCTGGAGTGTATCGGGGATATTTCGGGGTTCCCTCCACTTT.

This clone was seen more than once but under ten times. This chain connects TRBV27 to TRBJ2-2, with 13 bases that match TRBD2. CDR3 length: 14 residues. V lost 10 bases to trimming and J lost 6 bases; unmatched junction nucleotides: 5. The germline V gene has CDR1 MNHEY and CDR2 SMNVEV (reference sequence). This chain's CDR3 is CATRTSGSSGELFF. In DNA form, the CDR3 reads TGTGCCACCCGGACTAGCGGGAGTTCCGGGGAGCTGTTTTTT.

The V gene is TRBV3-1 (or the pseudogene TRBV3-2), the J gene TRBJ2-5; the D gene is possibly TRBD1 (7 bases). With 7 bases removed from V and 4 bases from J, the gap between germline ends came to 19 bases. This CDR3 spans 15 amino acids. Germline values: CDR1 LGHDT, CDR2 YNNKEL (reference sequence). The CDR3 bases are TGTGCCAGCACTCATCGGCAGGGGGGAATAGAGACCCAGTACTTC. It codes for CASTHRQGGIETQYF.

In DNA form, the CDR3 reads TGTGCCAGTAGTAATAGCGGGGGGGCGAATGAGCAGTTCTTC. It encodes CASSNSGGANEQFF. This chain links TRBV19 with TRBJ2-1, with TRBD2 matching 11 bases. Germline V gene lookup returns CDR1 LNHDA and CDR2 SQIVND (reference sequence). With 4 bases clipped from V and 7 bases from J, the junction kept 3 bases outside the gene matches. The CDR3 spans 14 residues.

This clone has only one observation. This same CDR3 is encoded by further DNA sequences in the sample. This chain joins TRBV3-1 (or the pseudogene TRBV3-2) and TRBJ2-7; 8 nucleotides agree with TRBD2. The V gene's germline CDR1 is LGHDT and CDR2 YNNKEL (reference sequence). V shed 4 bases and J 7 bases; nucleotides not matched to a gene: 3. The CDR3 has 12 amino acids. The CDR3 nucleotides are TGTGCCAGCAGCCCCTTAGCGGGAGAGCAGTACTTC. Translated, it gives CASSPLAGEQYF.